The rows below give T cell receptor beta chains drawn from one sample of a study of blood T cell repertoires in COVID-19. Sequencing was performed with immunoSEQ multiplex PCR; in TCRdb, only in-frame clones are kept and a portion is missing. Of hundreds of thousands of clones listed, 86% are singletons. The sequencing input was peripheral blood. The receptors here all came from a woman aged 55 to 70 with COVID-19, enrolled during active disease. Each CDR3 is given with its conserved first and last residue. Each record gives: J gene, D gene, clone size, V gene, CDR3 DNA, CDR3 protein. A D gene is named only where the DNA matches it firmly. The size entry is marked missing in some rows and otherwise reads once, few, many or a size class.

>TRBJ2-7|NA|NA|TRBV5-1
TGCGCCAGCAGCTTAGCAGGGGGGAACGAGCAGTACTTC
CASSLAGGNEQYF
>TRBJ2-1|NA|NA|TRBV5-5
TGTGCCAGCAGCTTGGCTGATAGCCAGTTCTTC
CASSLADSQFF
>TRBJ2-7|NA|NA|TRBV11-2
TGTGCCAGCAGCTTAGGAGGGTCCCCCTACGAGCAGTACTTC
CASSLGGSPYEQYF
>TRBJ2-3|NA|NA|TRBV7-3
TGTGCCAGCAGCTTAATAACAGGGAAGTGGAAAGATACGCAGTATTTT
CASSLITGKWKDTQYF
>TRBJ2-5|NA|NA|TRBV2
TGTGCCAGCAGTGCTGCAGGTTCCCAAGAGACCCAGTACTTC
CASSAAGSQETQYF
>TRBJ2-2|TRBD2|NA|TRBV6-5
TGTGCCAGCAGTAGCGGGGGGGCATCCAGCGGGGAGCTGTTTTTT
CASSSGGASSGELFF
>TRBJ1-5|TRBD1|NA|TRBV7-9
TGTGCCAGCAGCCGGGGGACAGGGGCAAATCAGCCCCAGCATTTT
CASSRGTGANQPQHF
>TRBJ2-7|NA|NA|TRBV6-5
TGTGCCAGCAGTACGCGGACAGCAGTCTACGAGCAGTACTTC
CASSTRTAVYEQYF
>TRBJ2-3|TRBD2|NA|TRBV7-2
TGTGCCAGCAGTTTCCAGCGGGGCGGAGGCACAGATACGCAGTATTTT
CASSFQRGGGTDTQYF
>TRBJ2-1|NA|NA|TRBV7-3
TGTGCCAGCTCTGAACTGGCGGTCTCCTACAATGAGCAGTTCTTC
CASSELAVSYNEQFF
>TRBJ1-6|TRBD1|few|TRBV4-2
TGTGCCAGCAGCCAAGAACCGGGACAGGGCGATTCACCCCTCCACTTT
CASSQEPGQGDSPLHF
>TRBJ2-5|NA|NA|TRBV29-1
TGCAGCGTTGAACGAGACTCTCAAGAGACCCAGTACTTC
CSVERDSQETQYF
>TRBJ1-1|TRBD1|NA|TRBV12-5
TGTGCTAGTGGTTTGGTACACAGGGGGCGCACTGAAGCTTTCTTT
CASGLVHRGRTEAFF
>TRBJ1-2|TRBD1|NA|TRBV19
TGTGCCAGTAGTATTGGACACAGGGGGCGCGGAGGAGACTATGGCTACACCTTC
CASSIGHRGRGGDYGYTF
>TRBJ1-1|TRBD1|NA|TRBV18
TGTGCCAGCTCACTATCAGGGGGCTCCAACACTGAAGCTTTCTTT
CASSLSGGSNTEAFF
>TRBJ1-1|TRBD1|NA|TRBV2
TGTGCCAGCAAACTACAGGGGGCTGTGAACACTGAAGCTTTCTTT
CASKLQGAVNTEAFF
>TRBJ1-1|NA|NA|TRBV9
TGTGCCAGCAGCGTAGCTGCGGGGCAGAACACTGAAGCTTTCTTT
CASSVAAGQNTEAFF